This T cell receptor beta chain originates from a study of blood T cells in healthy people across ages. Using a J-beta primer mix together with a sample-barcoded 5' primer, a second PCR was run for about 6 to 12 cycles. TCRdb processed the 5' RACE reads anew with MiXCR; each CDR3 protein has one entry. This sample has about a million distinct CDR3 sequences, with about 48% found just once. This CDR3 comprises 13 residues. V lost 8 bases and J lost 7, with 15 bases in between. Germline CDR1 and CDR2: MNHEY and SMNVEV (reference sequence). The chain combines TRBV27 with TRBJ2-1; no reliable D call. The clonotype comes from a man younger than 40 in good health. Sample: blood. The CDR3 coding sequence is TGTGCCAGCGGTCTCAGCCTGAGGAATGAGCAGTTCTTC. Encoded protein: CASGLSLRNEQFF.